The 27 T cell receptor beta chains given below trace back to one sample, sequenced in a study of cytomegalovirus exposure and HLA in healthy donors. The PCR was carried out with 60 Vbeta primers and 13 Jbeta primers. TCRdb's copy holds only in-frame clones and misses some; the assay was immunoSEQ multiplex PCR. Counted here are 100,000 to 150,000 clones, over 75% occurring once; the ten biggest clones make up 4%. The specimen sequenced was PBMCs. These receptor sequences come from a man aged 18 to 30 in good health and CMV-seropositive.

This rearrangement joins TRBV27 to TRBJ2-7, with D unclear. The V gene lost 0 bases and the J gene lost 3 bases, with 3 bases spanning the gap. The CDR3 length is 12 residues. Germline V CDR1 and CDR2: MNHEY, SMNVEV (reference sequence). The DNA of the CDR3 is TGTGCCAGCAGTTTATCCGGCTACGAGCAGTACTTC. This encodes CASSLSGYEQYF.

The J gene is TRBJ2-5, the V gene TRBV6-6; D is uncertain. V lost 0 bases and J lost 5, with 7 bases in between. This CDR3 has 13 residues. CDR1 and CDR2 (germline): MNHNY, SVGAGI (reference sequence). CDR3 protein: CASSYSRIETQYF. CDR3 coding DNA: TGTGCCAGCAGTTACTCTAGAATTGAGACCCAGTACTTC.

The rearrangement links TRBV10-3 to TRBJ2-6; perhaps TRBD2 as D (6 bases). Trimming removed 5 bases at V and 0 bases at J, with 14 bases between. Germline values: CDR1 ENHRY, CDR2 SYGVKD. The CDR3 is 17 amino acids. The CDR3 spells CAISRTNPSSGANVLTF. As DNA, the CDR3 is TGTGCCATCAGTAGGACTAACCCGAGCTCTGGGGCCAACGTCCTGACTTTC.

The chain joins TRBV4-1 to TRBJ2-7; D might be TRBD2 (5 bases). The germline gives CDR1 MGHRA, CDR2 YSYEKL. The CDR3 totals 16 residues. V lost 0 bases to trimming and J lost 3 bases, with 15 bases between them. CDR3 nucleotides: TGCGCCAGCAGCCAAGATTTGCCGGACTTCAACTACGAGCAGTACTTC. The encoded protein is CASSQDLPDFNYEQYF.

The gene calls are TRBV2 and TRBJ2-2; the D gene is possibly TRBD1 (6 bases). This CDR3 has 16 amino acids. The V gene's germline CDR1 is SNHLY and CDR2 FYNNEI. The ends were cut back, 2 bases at V and 1 base at J, with 11 bases in the middle. CDR3 residues: CASSEQDSRNTGELFF. CDR3 DNA: TGTGCCAGCAGTGAACAGGACAGCCGGAACACCGGGGAGCTGTTTTTT.

V and J are TRBV18 and TRBJ2-7, with D possibly matching TRBD1 (6 bases). CDR1 and CDR2 from the germline V gene are KGHSH and LQKENI. Trimming took 2 bases from V and 4 from J, leaving 18 bases between them. This CDR3 has 16 amino acids. In DNA form, the CDR3 reads TGTGCCAGCTCACCAGGACAGACACGGCCCCCATACGAGCAGTACTTC. Residues: CASSPGQTRPPYEQYF.

The V gene is TRBV1, the J gene TRBJ2-1; the table's D call TRBD1 went unverified against the DNA. TRBV1 is annotated as a pseudogene. The CDR3 loop spans 21 amino acids. CDR3 sequence: CTSSQDCEGEWDEGQDNEQFF. CDR3 DNA sequence: TGCACCAGCAGCCAAGATTGTGAGGGGGAGTGGGATGAGGGGCAGGACAATGAGCAGTTCTTC.

The chain couples TRBV19 to TRBJ2-5; weak D call: TRBD2 (5 bases). CDR1 is LNHDA and CDR2 is SQIVND in the germline V gene (reference sequence). V was cut by 6 bases and J by 0 bases, with 14 bases left in between. The CDR3 length is 15 residues. DNA for the CDR3: TGTGCCAGTAGCCCGTCGGGGAGCAACCAAGAGACCCAGTACTTC. The encoded protein is CASSPSGSNQETQYF.

The V and J genes are TRBV7-9 and TRBJ1-2; perhaps TRBD1 as D (5 bases). CDR3 length equals 12 residues. Germline V gene sequence: CDR1 SEHNR, CDR2 FQNEAQ (reference sequence). Trimming removed 3 bases from V and 8 bases from J, with 10 bases in between. The CDR3 protein is CASSFQGGGYTF. CDR3 bases: TGTGCCAGCAGCTTCCAGGGAGGGGGCTACACCTTC. Using reference TRBV7-9 and TRBJ1-2 for the parts outside the CDR3, the full variable domain is DTGVSQNPRHKITKRGQNVTFRCDPISEHNRLYWYRQTLGQGPEFLTYFQNEAQLEKSRLLSDRFSAERPKGSFSTLEIQRTEQGDSAMYLCASSFQGGGYTFGSGTRLTVV.

This rearrangement joins TRBV9 to TRBJ2-2; 9 nucleotides align to TRBD1. The V gene's germline CDR1 is SGDLS and CDR2 YYNGEE. The CDR3 runs 18 residues. Trimming removed 3 bases from V and 6 bases from J; junction bases left unmatched: 15. The CDR3 reads CASSDRSGGQGVAGELFF. The CDR3 coding sequence is TGTGCCAGCAGCGACCGTAGTGGGGGACAGGGAGTCGCCGGGGAGCTGTTTTTT.

V and J are TRBV4-3 and TRBJ2-2; D may be TRBD2 (6 bases). V lost 3 bases, J lost 3 bases, and 14 bases lay in between. Germline CDR1 LGHNA, CDR2 YSLEER. This CDR3 has 16 amino acids. Written as DNA, the CDR3 is TGCGCCAGCAGCCACCTAGGGGAGGACTACACCGGGGAGCTGTTTTTT. It yields the protein CASSHLGEDYTGELFF.

The chain recombines TRBV30 with TRBJ2-2; D possibly corresponds to TRBD1 (6 bases). This CDR3 is 15 amino acids long. Germline V CDR1 and CDR2: GTSNPN, SVGIG (reference sequence). Trimming left V 3 bases short and J 1 base short, with 12 bases between. This CDR3 reads CAWRAVDRNTGELFF. CDR3 nucleotides: TGTGCCTGGAGAGCTGTGGACAGGAACACCGGGGAGCTGTTTTTT.

The chain links TRBV4-1 to TRBJ1-5; D ambiguous. Trimming shortened V by 3 bases and J by 0 bases, and 9 bases separated the two germline ends. Germline values: CDR1 MGHRA, CDR2 YSYEKL. The CDR3 contains 15 residues. The CDR3 nucleotides are TGCGCCAGCAGCCAGTCAGAAAATAGCAATCAGCCCCAGCATTTT. Encoded protein: CASSQSENSNQPQHF.

The chain couples TRBV19 to TRBJ1-5; 8 positions match TRBD1. The CDR3 totals 15 residues. Trimming at V came to 10 bases and at J to 2 bases, leaving 10 bases not matched to a gene. From germline, CDR1 is LNHDA and CDR2 SQIVND (reference sequence). The chain's CDR3 is CATTRTGNRNQPQHF. CDR3 nucleotides: TGTGCCACTACCCGGACAGGGAACCGCAATCAGCCCCAGCATTTT.

This clone was observed once. The V call is TRBV7-8, the J call TRBJ1-5, with D perhaps TRBD1 (5 bases). The V and J ends lost 0 bases and 7 bases respectively, with 16 bases between them. This CDR3 contains 16 residues. Looked up from germline, CDR1 is SGHVS and CDR2 is FQNEAQ. The CDR3 DNA is TGTGCCAGCAGCTTAGCCCCCGACAGAGCCCGGCAGCCCCAGCATTTT. It is translated as CASSLAPDRARQPQHF.

This clone was counted a few times. The chain combines TRBV6-6 with TRBJ2-3, with 8 bases aligning to TRBD2. Germline trimming cut 2 bases from V and 2 bases from J; bases unmatched to any gene: 6. The CDR3 contains 16 residues. Germline V lookup: CDR1 MNHNY, CDR2 SVGAGI (reference sequence). The CDR3 region is CASSYGDGGDTDTQYF. The CDR3 region has the DNA TGTGCCAGCAGTTACGGTGACGGGGGGGACACAGATACGCAGTATTTT.

The rearrangement uses TRBV27 and TRBJ1-1, with unresolved D. Germline V CDR1 and CDR2: MNHEY, SMNVEV (reference sequence). Trimming took 7 bases from V and 7 from J, leaving 16 bases between them. This CDR3 region has 13 residues. Here the CDR3 reads CASKKNGDFEAFF. For the CDR3, the DNA is TGTGCCAGCAAAAAAAACGGGGATTTTGAAGCTTTCTTT.

This clone was seen a single time. The gene calls are TRBV4-1 and TRBJ1-2; TRBD1 is a possible D gene (6 bases). The CDR3 runs to 15 residues. The V end was cut by 3 bases, the J end by 8 bases, with 19 bases between. Germline CDR1 reads MGHRA; CDR2 reads YSYEKL. The CDR3, as DNA: TGCGCCAGCAGCCACCCAGGGCGGGGGGCCGAGGGCTACACCTTC. Its translation: CASSHPGRGAEGYTF.

The CDR3 sequence: CASRKGQGIGEQYF. DNA for the CDR3: TGCGCCAGCAGAAAGGGACAGGGGATAGGGGAGCAGTACTTC. This chain connects TRBV5-1 to TRBJ2-7; 10 bases map to TRBD1. V lost 5 bases and J lost 7; bases outside the gene matches: 9. The CDR3 contains 14 residues. Germline V lookup: CDR1 SGHRS, CDR2 YFSETQ.

The table lists this clone with a count of one. The chain joins TRBV5-6 to TRBJ1-4; the D gene is possibly TRBD1 (6 bases). The CDR3 is made up of 14 amino acids. Germline-derived CDR1 and CDR2 are SGHDT and YYEEEE. V was shortened by 3 bases and J by 4 bases, with 10 bases between the two germline ends. CDR3 loop: CASSWTANNEKLFF. In DNA, the CDR3 is TGTGCCAGCAGCTGGACAGCTAATAATGAAAAACTGTTTTTT.

The rearrangement uses TRBV19 and TRBJ1-1, with D possibly matching TRBD1 (5 bases). The CDR3 covers 17 residues. Per the germline V gene, CDR1 is LNHDA and CDR2 is SQIVND (reference sequence). Trimming took off 3 bases at V and 0 bases at J, with 17 bases between the two ends. CDR3 in amino acids: CASSIATAGKVNTEAFF. As DNA, the CDR3 is TGTGCCAGTAGTATCGCCACGGCAGGGAAGGTGAACACTGAAGCTTTCTTT.

The chain combines TRBV2 with TRBJ1-6, with TRBD1 identical over 8 bases. Trimming took 7 bases from V and 7 from J; bases not matched to a gene: 3. Germline V gene sequence: CDR1 SNHLY, CDR2 FYNNEI. The CDR3 contains 13 residues. This CDR3 reads CASKGQGNSPLHF. CDR3 bases: TGTGCCAGCAAAGGACAGGGAAATTCACCCCTCCACTTT.

The rearrangement joins TRBV4-3 to TRBJ2-7, with D hard to call. Germline V lookup: CDR1 LGHNA, CDR2 YSLEER. V was shortened by 1 base and J by 2 bases, with 9 bases between the two germline ends. This CDR3 is 14 amino acids long. In nucleotides, the CDR3 is TGCGCCAGCAGCCAAGGTCTAAGTACCTACGAGCAGTACTTC. Protein sequence: CASSQGLSTYEQYF.

The chain links TRBV7-8 to TRBJ2-3, with D perhaps matching TRBD1 (6 bases). Trimming cost V 6 bases and J 0 bases, with 25 bases left between them. Germline CDR1 and CDR2: SGHVS and FQNEAQ. The CDR3 extends over 19 amino acids. As DNA, the CDR3 is TGTGCCAGCAGATACCCGGACAGTGAGACACACGTTAGCACAGATACGCAGTATTTT. Its protein product is CASRYPDSETHVSTDTQYF.

This chain connects TRBV29-1 to TRBJ1-1; 9 nucleotides match TRBD1. Looked up from germline, CDR1 is SQVTM and CDR2 is ANQGSEA. The CDR3 is 13 amino acids. Unmatched junction bases numbered 4, after V lost 4 bases and J lost 4 bases. The chain's CDR3 is CSVAQTGGTEAFF. CDR3 DNA: TGCAGCGTTGCCCAGACAGGGGGCACTGAAGCTTTCTTT.

The V gene is TRBV12-5, the J gene TRBJ2-1; 10 bases are shared with TRBD1. Germline assignment: CDR1 LGHNT and CDR2 FRNRAP. The J segment lost 4 bases and the V segment lost 5 bases, leaving 5 bases of the junction unmatched. This CDR3 contains 15 residues. The CDR3 DNA reads as TGTGCTAGTGGTCCGACGGGACAGGGGTACAATGAGCAGTTCTTC. It specifies CASGPTGQGYNEQFF.

A note on this clone: Its ends do not fully match the called genes, so a read error is possible. This chain joins TRBV19 and TRBJ2-1; TRBD2 aligns across 11 bases. Germline values: CDR1 LNHDA, CDR2 SQIVND (reference sequence). CDR3 length: 18 amino acids. The CDR3 DNA reads as TGTGCCAGTAGTATACGAGGGCCTAGCGGGGGGCAGTACACTGAGCAGTTCTTC. Translating gives CASSIRGPSGGQYTEQFF.